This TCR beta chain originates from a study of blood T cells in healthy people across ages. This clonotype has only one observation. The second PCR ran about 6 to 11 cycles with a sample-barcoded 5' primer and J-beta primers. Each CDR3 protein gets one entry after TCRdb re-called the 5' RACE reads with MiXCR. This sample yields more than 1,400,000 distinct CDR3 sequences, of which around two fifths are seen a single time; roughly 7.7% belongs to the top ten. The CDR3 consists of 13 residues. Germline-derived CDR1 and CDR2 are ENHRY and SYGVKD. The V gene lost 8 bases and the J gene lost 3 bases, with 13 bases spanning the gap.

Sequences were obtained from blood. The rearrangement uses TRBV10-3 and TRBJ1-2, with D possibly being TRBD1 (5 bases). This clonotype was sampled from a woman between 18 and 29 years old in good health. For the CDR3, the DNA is TGTGCCATCCGTGTAGGAGGGGACTATGGCTACACCTTC. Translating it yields CAIRVGGDYGYTF.